These 32 T cell receptor beta chains were all obtained from the same sample, sequenced in a study of blood T cell repertoires in COVID-19. Profiling relied on immunoSEQ multiplex PCR, and the TCRdb table lists in-frame clones only, not all of them. The data hold approximately 120,000 clones, with roughly 80% observed a single time. Sequenced input: peripheral blood. Source of these receptors: a man aged 55 to 70 with acute or convalescent COVID-19.

This clone was found once. This chain links TRBV30 with TRBJ1-2; D is perhaps TRBD1 (6 bases). The V gene lost 4 bases and the J gene lost 8 bases, with 14 bases spanning the gap. This CDR3 has 12 amino acids. Germline values: CDR1 GTSNPN, CDR2 SVGIG (reference sequence). In nucleotides, the CDR3 is TGTGCCTGGATGGGAACAGGGAGAGGCTACACCTTC. Translated, it gives CAWMGTGRGYTF.

This chain links TRBV29-1 with TRBJ1-1; 7 nucleotides align to TRBD1. CDR1 is SQVTM, CDR2 ANQGSEA, per germline. The CDR3 consists of 13 residues. Trimming removed 7 bases from V and 5 bases from J; junction bases left unmatched: 10. CDR3 loop: CSAGLTGKTEAFF. The CDR3 DNA reads TGCAGCGCCGGACTGACAGGGAAGACTGAAGCTTTCTTT.

In regard to this clone: A clone one base away is much larger, so this may be a read error. The chain combines TRBV24-1 with TRBJ2-2, with 10 bases that match TRBD1. This CDR3 comprises 22 residues. With 1 base clipped from V and 6 bases from J, the junction kept 22 bases outside the gene matches. CDR1 is KGHDR, CDR2 SFDVKD, per germline. The CDR3 protein is CATSDFLTGGKTRGDGAGELFF. The CDR3 DNA follows: TGTGCCACCAGTGATTTCTTGACAGGGGGCAAAACTCGCGGGGACGGGGCCGGGGAGCTGTTTTTT.

V is TRBV7-9 and J is TRBJ2-3, with a tentative D call TRBD2 (6 bases). The CDR3 sequence is 16 residues long. With 1 base removed from V and 2 bases from J, the gap between germline ends came to 13 bases. The germline V gene encodes CDR1 SEHNR and CDR2 FQNEAQ (reference sequence). The CDR3: CASSLGGGGSTDTQYF. DNA of the CDR3: TGTGCCAGCAGCTTAGGTGGGGGAGGATCCACAGATACGCAGTATTTT.

V and J are TRBV21-1 and TRBJ1-5; no check of the table's D call, TRBD1, against the DNA was made. TRBV21-1 represents a pseudogene. CDR3 length: 14 amino acids. The CDR3 DNA reads TGTGCCAGCCGACAAGACGGTGGTCACCAGCCCCAGCATTTT. Protein product: CASRQDGGHQPQHF.

CDR3 nucleotide sequence: TGTGCCAGCAGAGGAGACAGGGTCAATCAGCCCCAGCATTTT. Protein: CASRGDRVNQPQHF. The rearrangement links TRBV6-5 to TRBJ1-5, with 7 bases fitting TRBD1. This CDR3 region has 14 residues. V gave up 6 bases and J gave up 3 bases; unmatched junction bases: 5. Germline V gene lookup returns CDR1 MNHEY and CDR2 SVGAGI.

The V gene is TRBV5-6, the J gene TRBJ2-5, with 10 bases fitting TRBD2. Germline CDR1 is SGHDT and CDR2 is YYEEEE. This CDR3 is built from 15 residues. The V segment lost 3 bases and the J segment 0 bases; nucleotides outside the gene matches: 2. The CDR3 DNA reads TGTGCCAGCAGCTATGGACTAGCGGACCAAGAGACCCAGTACTTC. This gives the protein CASSYGLADQETQYF.

The J gene is TRBJ1-1, the V gene TRBV6-2 or TRBV6-3; D is possibly TRBD1 (5 bases). Between the trimmed V and J ends, which lost 5 bases and 0 bases, there was a span of 13 bases. The germline gives CDR1 MNHEY, CDR2 SVGEGT. The CDR3 is 15 residues long. This CDR3 is CASSHRGGVNTEAFF. As DNA, the CDR3 is TGTGCCAGCAGTCACCGGGGGGGAGTGAACACTGAAGCTTTCTTT.

The chain carries TRBV10-2 and TRBJ2-1, with 8 bases identical to TRBD1. With V trimmed by 3 bases and J by 3 bases, 4 bases remained unmatched. This CDR3 is 15 amino acids long. Germline lookup yields CDR1 WSHSY and CDR2 SAAADI. The CDR3 reads CASSDSGTGYNEQFF. The CDR3 DNA is TGCGCCAGCAGTGACTCCGGGACAGGCTACAATGAGCAGTTCTTC.

This clone has just a few counts. The DNA for the CDR3 is TGTGCCAGCAGCCCCAGGACAGATAGCAATCAGCCCCAGCATTTT. Translating it yields CASSPRTDSNQPQHF. V is TRBV7-6 and J is TRBJ1-5, with D possibly being TRBD1 (6 bases). CDR1 is SGHVS, CDR2 FNYEAQ, per germline. The CDR3 totals 15 residues. V lost 5 bases, J lost 0 bases, and 11 bases lay in between.

The chain has TRBV4-1 and TRBJ2-2, with D uncertain. Trimming took off 2 bases at V and 3 bases at J, with 7 bases between the two ends. The CDR3 loop spans 14 amino acids. Germline lookup yields CDR1 MGHRA and CDR2 YSYEKL. The CDR3 DNA reads TGCGCCAGCAGCCAACACTTGGACACCGGGGAGCTGTTTTTT. Translated: CASSQHLDTGELFF.

This clone was recorded at least ten times. CDR3 sequence: CATSRVGTGFLTEAFF. CDR3 coding DNA: TGTGCCACCAGCAGAGTTGGGACAGGGTTCTTGACTGAAGCTTTCTTT. J is TRBJ1-1 and V is TRBV15, with 9 bases aligning to TRBD1. V shed 1 base and J 5 bases; nucleotides not matched to a gene: 8. The CDR3 length is 16 residues. The germline V gene encodes CDR1 LNHNV and CDR2 YYDKDF (reference sequence).

The chain employs TRBV3-1 (or the pseudogene TRBV3-2) and TRBJ2-5; D ambiguous. Germline lookup yields CDR1 LGHDT and CDR2 YNNKEL (reference sequence). V was trimmed by 7 bases and J by 5 bases, leaving 8 bases between them. CDR3 length equals 11 residues. CDR3 sequence (DNA): TGTGCCAGCAAGTTACTGGAGACCCAGTACTTC. Amino acid sequence: CASKLLETQYF.

The chain carries TRBV21-1 and TRBJ2-3; the listed D gene, TRBD1, was not tested against the DNA. TRBV21-1 is noted as a pseudogene. The CDR3 has 16 amino acids. The CDR3 reads CASVETGTGGTDTQYF. As DNA, the CDR3 is TGTGCCAGCGTAGAAACCGGGACAGGGGGCACAGATACGCAGTATTTT.

The chain couples TRBV5-5 to TRBJ1-5; D is ambiguous. Germline values: CDR1 SGHKS, CDR2 YYEKEE (reference sequence). The length of the CDR3 is 14 residues. Trimming cost V 2 bases and J 2 bases, with 8 bases left between them. The chain's CDR3 is CASSFGIRNQPQHF. The CDR3 DNA follows: TGTGCCAGCAGCTTCGGGATTCGCAATCAGCCCCAGCATTTT.

This chain uses TRBV11-1 with TRBJ1-1, with D perhaps matching TRBD1 (5 bases). The CDR3 length is 14 residues. Germline V gene data show CDR1 as SGHAT and CDR2 as FQDESV (reference sequence). V lost 5 bases and J lost 0, with 10 bases in between. CDR3 residues: CASSTRQLNTEAFF. CDR3 DNA sequence: TGTGCCAGCAGCACTCGACAGCTGAACACTGAAGCTTTCTTT.

The chain links TRBV10-3 to TRBJ2-3; 12 bases are shared with TRBD2. The CDR3 covers 15 residues. Germline CDR1 ENHRY, CDR2 SYGVKD. Germline trimming cut 8 bases from V and 3 bases from J; bases unmatched to any gene: 6. CDR3 coding DNA: TGTGCCATCGGACTAGCGGGGAGGACGACAGATACGCAGTATTTT. Protein sequence: CAIGLAGRTTDTQYF.

J is TRBJ2-3 and V is TRBV11-1; maybe TRBD1 (5 bases). The CDR3 has 16 residues. Trimming stripped 5 bases from V and 3 bases from J, with 18 bases between. Germline V gene lookup returns CDR1 SGHAT and CDR2 FQDESV (reference sequence). CDR3 sequence reads: CASSTDKDRSTDTQYF. The CDR3 DNA sequence: TGTGCCAGCAGCACGGACAAGGATCGAAGTACAGATACGCAGTATTTT.

This chain uses TRBV11-2 with TRBJ2-4, with TRBD2 as a possible D gene (6 bases). The CDR3 covers 16 residues. Germline V gene lookup returns CDR1 SGHAT and CDR2 FQNNGV. Trimming stripped 5 bases from V and 0 bases from J, with 14 bases between. This CDR3 reads CASSAGLTEAKNIQYF. In DNA, the CDR3 is TGTGCCAGCAGCGCGGGACTTACCGAAGCCAAAAACATTCAGTACTTC.

This chain joins TRBV21-1 and TRBJ2-5; TRBD2 reflects the table's D call only, with no check against the DNA. TRBV21-1 is termed a pseudogene. The CDR3 contains 16 residues. The CDR3 region is CASSPIPLAGRETQYF. The CDR3 region has the DNA TGTGCCAGCAGCCCGATCCCGCTAGCGGGAAGAGAGACCCAGTACTTC.

The chain combines TRBV7-8 with TRBJ2-3; 8 bases are shared with TRBD2. Per the germline V gene, CDR1 is SGHVS and CDR2 is FQNEAQ. V was clipped by 5 bases and J by 2 bases; unmatched bases: 6. The CDR3 covers 15 residues. CDR3 bases: TGTGCCAGCAGCCTCAGCGGGAGTGACACAGATACGCAGTATTTT. Its translation: CASSLSGSDTDTQYF. Based on the CDR3 plus reference TRBV7-8 and TRBJ2-3, the full variable domain is GAGVSQSPRYKVAKRGQDVALRCDPISGHVSLFWYQQALGQGPEFLTYFQNEAQLDKSGLPSDRFFAERPEGSVSTLKIQRTQQEDSAVYLCASSLSGSDTDTQYFGPGTRLTVL.

The chain uses TRBV12-3 or TRBV12-4 and TRBJ1-2, with 7 bases fitting TRBD1. Germline trimming cut 10 bases from V and 8 bases from J; bases unmatched to any gene: 13. This CDR3 has 13 residues. In DNA form, the CDR3 reads TGTGCCACCAAGATCAACACAGGGGAGGGCTACACCTTC. This gives the protein CATKINTGEGYTF.

The chain is built from TRBV20-1 and TRBJ1-2; the D gene is possibly TRBD1 (5 bases). This CDR3 spans 13 amino acids. The germline CDR1 and CDR2 sequences are DFQATT and SNEGSKA (reference sequence). Deletions cut 3 bases from V and 0 bases from J, with 8 bases between. In nucleotides, the CDR3 is TGCAGTGCTAGTGCAGGGCCTAACTATGGCTACACCTTC. It yields the protein CSASAGPNYGYTF.

The chain recombines TRBV27 with TRBJ1-4, with 7 nucleotides matching TRBD1. The CDR3 is made up of 14 amino acids. Germline lookup yields CDR1 MNHEY and CDR2 SMNVEV (reference sequence). J lost 8 bases, V lost 3 bases, and 6 bases had no gene match. The CDR3 loop is CASSFKGAPEKLFF. CDR3 nucleotide sequence: TGTGCCAGCAGTTTCAAGGGGGCCCCAGAAAAACTGTTTTTT. The full variable domain, completed using reference TRBV27 and TRBJ1-4, is EAQVTQNPRYLITVTGKKLTVTCSQNMNHEYMSWYRQDPGLGLRQIYYSMNVEVTDKGDVPEGYKVSRKEKRNFPLILESPSPNQTSLYFCASSFKGAPEKLFFGSGTQLSVL.

The rearrangement uses TRBV6-5 and TRBJ2-1, with 7 bases aligning to TRBD2. CDR1 is MNHEY, CDR2 SVGAGI, per germline. This CDR3 has 15 amino acids. The J segment lost 4 bases and the V segment lost 6 bases, leaving 9 bases of the junction unmatched. CDR3: CASSRSRDYYNEQFF. The CDR3 coding sequence is TGTGCCAGCAGCCGTTCCCGGGACTATTACAATGAGCAGTTCTTC.

This clone was recorded a few times. The chain carries TRBV15 and TRBJ1-5; 8 nucleotides agree with TRBD1. The CDR3 totals 18 residues. The V and J ends lost 4 bases and 1 base, in that order; junction bases with no gene match: 12. The germline V gene has CDR1 LNHNV and CDR2 YYDKDF (reference sequence). As DNA, the CDR3 is TGTGCCACCAGCATGAGGACAGGGTGGGATTCGAGCAATCAGCCCCAGCATTTT. It translates to CATSMRTGWDSSNQPQHF.

The gene calls are TRBV6-6 and TRBJ1-2; D uncertain. The germline V gene has CDR1 MNHNY and CDR2 SVGAGI (reference sequence). CDR3 size: 14 residues. Deletions cut 7 bases from V and 0 bases from J, with 12 bases between. The CDR3, as DNA: TGTGCCAGCAAGACACACAAAGCTAACTATGGCTACACCTTC. Its protein product is CASKTHKANYGYTF.

The J gene is TRBJ2-7, the V gene TRBV5-5; D is undetermined. This CDR3 comprises 12 residues. Trimming took off 4 bases at V and 4 bases at J, with 9 bases between the two ends. From germline, CDR1 is SGHKS and CDR2 YYEKEE (reference sequence). CDR3 sequence: CASSPYTYEQYF. CDR3 bases: TGTGCCAGCAGCCCGTACACGTACGAGCAGTACTTC.

This chain uses TRBV2 with TRBJ2-7; D is perhaps TRBD2 (5 bases). V was shortened by 2 bases and J by 8 bases, with 19 bases between the two germline ends. The CDR3 is 15 amino acids. Per germline, CDR1 SNHLY and CDR2 FYNNEI. CDR3 bases: TGTGCCAGCAGTGAAAGGCGGGCCGCAAGTGCTAAGCAGTACTTC. The encoded protein is CASSERRAASAKQYF.

V gene TRBV29-1 combines with J gene TRBJ1-2; D remains unclear. V was trimmed by 4 bases and J by 4 bases, leaving 10 bases between them. CDR3 length: 12 residues. Germline values: CDR1 SQVTM, CDR2 ANQGSEA. CDR3 sequence reads: CSVALQSYGYTF. DNA for the CDR3: TGCAGCGTTGCCCTACAGAGCTATGGCTACACCTTC.

The chain carries TRBV27 and TRBJ2-7; 9 nucleotides match TRBD1. J was trimmed by 5 bases and V by 7 bases; bases with no gene match: 9. Germline CDR1 and CDR2: MNHEY and SMNVEV (reference sequence). CDR3 size: 14 residues. This CDR3 reads CASTSPGQGNEQYF. CDR3 sequence (DNA): TGTGCCAGCACCTCCCCGGGACAGGGTAACGAGCAGTACTTC.

This clone appeared once. The chain is built from TRBV11-3 and TRBJ2-3, with D maybe TRBD1 (5 bases). Germline V gene lookup returns CDR1 SGHNT and CDR2 YENEEA. The CDR3 is 14 amino acids. V lost 5 bases and J 6 bases, leaving 15 bases between the germline ends. As DNA, the CDR3 is TGTGCCAGCAGCAAAGGGGCAGGGTTCGATACGCAGTATTTT. It is translated as CASSKGAGFDTQYF.